The 2 T cell receptor beta chains presented below share a single source sample, sequenced in a study of blood T cell repertoires in COVID-19. Clones were read by immunoSEQ multiplex PCR, and TCRdb kept only the in-frame ones, dropping some. The sample includes about 45,000 clones, 87% of them seen just once. The source material was peripheral blood. These receptors were collected from a woman at least 80 years old with active COVID-19.

V gene TRBV30 combines with J gene TRBJ1-4, with no clear D. The CDR3 totals 15 residues. Germline V gene lookup returns CDR1 GTSNPN and CDR2 SVGIG (reference sequence). V lost 2 bases, J lost 5 bases, and 15 bases lay in between. This chain's CDR3 is CAWSFGLGGNEKLFF. In DNA, the CDR3 is TGTGCCTGGAGTTTCGGACTGGGAGGGAATGAAAAACTGTTTTTT.

The chain couples TRBV30 to TRBJ2-2; TRBD2 might be the D (6 bases). Germline V lookup: CDR1 GTSNPN, CDR2 SVGIG (reference sequence). V lost 3 bases and J 5 bases, leaving 10 bases between the germline ends. CDR3 length: 13 amino acids. The CDR3 protein is CAWSGGRTGELFF. DNA of the CDR3: TGTGCCTGGAGCGGGGGTCGGACCGGGGAGCTGTTTTTT.